One sample yielded the 18 T cell receptor beta chains listed below, sequenced in a study of blood T cell repertoires in COVID-19. TCRdb's table, derived via immunoSEQ multiplex PCR, lists solely in-frame clones and lacks some. The sample shows tens of thousands of clones, about 90% of them seen only once. What was sequenced was peripheral blood. The receptor source for this set is a human donor in a cohort sampled during active COVID-19.

The chain is built from TRBV5-1 and TRBJ2-5; D remains unclear. CDR1 and CDR2 (germline): SGHRS, YFSETQ. Trimming stripped 0 bases from V and 1 base from J, with 7 bases between. The CDR3 length is 14 residues. Here the CDR3 DNA reads TGCGCCAGCAGCTTGGATAACGGCCAAGAGACCCAGTACTTC. Encoded protein: CASSLDNGQETQYF.

The V call is TRBV7-2, the J call TRBJ1-2; a weak D match, TRBD1 (5 bases). Trimming pared 5 bases from V and 4 bases from J, leaving 11 bases between. There are 13 residues in the CDR3. Germline values: CDR1 SGHTA, CDR2 FQGNSA. The CDR3 reads CASSLPQGYGYTF. In nucleotides, the CDR3 is TGTGCCAGCAGCCTACCCCAGGGCTATGGCTACACCTTC.

The chain joins TRBV6-5 to TRBJ2-1, with 13 bases fitting TRBD2. Germline values: CDR1 MNHEY, CDR2 SVGAGI. CDR3 length: 15 residues. With 6 bases clipped from V and 7 bases from J, the junction kept 6 bases outside the gene matches. CDR3 loop: CASRETSGGRNEQFF. DNA of the CDR3: TGTGCCAGCAGAGAGACTAGCGGGGGGCGAAATGAGCAGTTCTTC.

This clone was recorded only once. V usage is TRBV25-1 and J usage is TRBJ2-1; TRBD2 matches 9 bases. Germline CDR1 MGHDK, CDR2 SYGVNS. V was clipped by 3 bases and J by 9 bases; unmatched bases: 9. The CDR3 contains 15 residues. The CDR3 is CASSDPWRGGVEQFF. For the CDR3, the DNA is TGTGCCAGCAGTGACCCGTGGCGGGGGGGCGTTGAGCAGTTCTTC.

The genes are TRBV29-1 and TRBJ1-2; 9 bases map to TRBD1. The CDR3 runs to 11 residues. Germline-derived CDR1 and CDR2 are SQVTM and ANQGSEA. The V segment lost 4 bases and the J segment 8 bases; nucleotides outside the gene matches: 2. The CDR3 region has the DNA TGCAGCGTTGCCGGGACAGGGGGCTACACCTTC. Amino acid sequence: CSVAGTGGYTF.

This clone was seen once. The chain has TRBV29-1 and TRBJ2-5; TRBD2 aligns across 10 bases. This CDR3 region has 16 residues. The V gene end was trimmed by 1 base and the J gene end by 3 bases; junction bases not matched to a gene: 8. CDR1 and CDR2 from the germline V gene are SQVTM and ANQGSEA. CDR3 protein: CSVEVLSGGAEETQYF. The CDR3 DNA reads TGCAGCGTTGAAGTATTAAGCGGGGGGGCCGAAGAGACCCAGTACTTC. The full variable domain, its missing parts supplied by reference TRBV29-1 and TRBJ2-5, is SAVISQKPSRDICQRGTSLTIQCQVDSQVTMMFWYRQQPGQSLTLIATANQGSEATYESGFVIDKFPISRPNLTFSTLTVSNMSPEDSSIYLCSVEVLSGGAEETQYFGPGTRLLVL.

The chain joins TRBV6-5 to TRBJ1-2; no clear D. Per the germline V gene, CDR1 is MNHEY and CDR2 is SVGAGI. The CDR3 runs to 14 residues. The V end lost 2 bases, the J end lost 8 bases, and 15 bases lay between the germline ends. The CDR3 protein is CASSYGQGPWGYTF. The CDR3 region has the DNA TGTGCCAGCAGTTACGGGCAAGGCCCCTGGGGCTACACCTTC.

The chain carries TRBV5-6 and TRBJ1-2; 10 positions match TRBD1. Looked up from germline, CDR1 is SGHDT and CDR2 is YYEEEE. V was clipped by 4 bases and J by 7 bases; unmatched bases: 13. CDR3 length: 16 residues. As DNA, the CDR3 is TGTGCCAGCAGCCCCCGGGACAGGGGATCACGGGGTGGCTACACCTTC. It yields the protein CASSPRDRGSRGGYTF.

This chain joins TRBV13 and TRBJ2-3; 8 nucleotides align to TRBD2. Germline CDR1 and CDR2: PRHDT and FYEKMQ (reference sequence). The CDR3 contains 15 residues. V gave up 8 bases and J gave up 2 bases; unmatched junction bases: 9. The DNA for the CDR3 is TGTGCCAGCGGAGGGCGGGGGGACAACACAGATACGCAGTATTTT. Its translation is CASGGRGDNTDTQYF.

V usage is TRBV3-1 (or the pseudogene TRBV3-2) and J usage is TRBJ2-5, with TRBD2 identical over 7 bases. CDR1 is LGHDT, CDR2 YNNKEL, per germline (reference sequence). CDR3 length: 15 residues. V gave up 4 bases and J gave up 2 bases; unmatched junction bases: 7. The CDR3 region has the DNA TGTGCCAGCAGCCTATACAGAGCGGGACAAGAGACCCAGTACTTC. This sequence encodes CASSLYRAGQETQYF.

This rearrangement joins TRBV5-6 to TRBJ1-1; TRBD1 might be the D (6 bases). Between the trimmed V and J ends, which lost 5 bases and 3 bases, there was a span of 11 bases. The germline CDR1 and CDR2 sequences are SGHDT and YYEEEE. This CDR3 contains 13 residues. The CDR3 sequence is CASRGARDTEAFF. As DNA, the CDR3 is TGTGCCAGCAGGGGGGCGCGGGACACTGAAGCTTTCTTT.

The chain joins TRBV11-2 to TRBJ1-1; TRBD1 is a possible D gene (5 bases). V lost 0 bases, J lost 1 base, and 9 bases lay in between. Germline V CDR1 and CDR2: SGHAT, FQNNGV. The CDR3 sequence is 15 residues long. The CDR3 bases are TGTGCCAGCAGCTTAGATGGGCAGGGGAACACTGAAGCTTTCTTT. Its protein is CASSLDGQGNTEAFF.

CDR3 residues: CASSLRARVGGYNEQFF. The CDR3 DNA sequence: TGTGCCAGCAGCTTAAGGGCCAGGGTAGGGGGTTACAATGAGCAGTTCTTC. The chain uses TRBV7-2 and TRBJ2-1, with D maybe TRBD1 (6 bases). CDR1 is SGHTA and CDR2 is FQGNSA in the germline V gene. The ends were cut back, 2 bases at V and 4 bases at J, with 18 bases in the middle. The length of the CDR3 is 17 residues.

This clone was found a few times. The rearrangement joins TRBV14 to TRBJ2-3; D possibly corresponds to TRBD1 (6 bases). Trimming left V 4 bases short and J 0 bases short, with 8 bases between. CDR1 and CDR2 from the germline V gene are SGHDN and FVKESK. CDR3 length equals 14 residues. CDR3 sequence: CASSRDRSTDTQYF. Here the CDR3 DNA reads TGTGCCAGCAGCCGCGACAGGAGCACAGATACGCAGTATTTT.

This clone was counted a single time. This chain joins TRBV4-3 and TRBJ1-4; D gene unclear. The V and J ends lost 0 bases and 5 bases respectively, with 4 bases between them. The CDR3 runs to 13 residues. The germline gives CDR1 LGHNA, CDR2 YSLEER. This CDR3 reads CASSQDLNEKLFF. In DNA, the CDR3 is TGCGCCAGCAGCCAAGATCTGAATGAAAAACTGTTTTTT.

V usage is TRBV11-1 and J usage is TRBJ1-3, with no clear D. The CDR3 contains 12 residues. Germline lookup yields CDR1 SGHAT and CDR2 FQDESV (reference sequence). The ends were cut back, 8 bases at V and 4 bases at J, with 9 bases in the middle. Here the CDR3 DNA reads TGTGCCAGCCGAGGAGTCGGAAACACCATATATTTT. Its translation: CASRGVGNTIYF.

The chain links TRBV11-2 to TRBJ1-1, with 9 bases that match TRBD1. The CDR3 is 14 amino acids. In germline, CDR1 is SGHAT, CDR2 FQNNGV. The J segment lost 7 bases and the V segment lost 5 bases, leaving 8 bases of the junction unmatched. The CDR3 is CASSMDRGYHEAFF. The DNA for the CDR3 is TGTGCCAGCAGCATGGACAGGGGATACCATGAAGCTTTCTTT.

This rearrangement joins TRBV2 to TRBJ2-3; tentative D call: TRBD1 (7 bases). CDR3 length: 15 residues. The V gene lost 5 bases and the J gene lost 3 bases, with 15 bases spanning the gap. CDR1 SNHLY and CDR2 FYNNEI come from the germline V gene. The CDR3 reads CASSTQGGGTDTQYF. Written as DNA, the CDR3 is TGTGCCAGCAGTACTCAGGGGGGTGGTACAGATACGCAGTATTTT.